This T cell receptor (beta chain) was sequenced during a study of T cells expressing NK-cell markers. Each CDR3 protein gets one entry in TCRdb, which reprocessed the 5' RACE reads and gives no DNA. There are about 260,000 distinct CDR3 sequences in the sample, with about 0.39% held by the top ten. The specimen sequenced was blood T cells: a sorted CD56 or NKG2C T cell subset, CD4+ or CD8+ T cells, or bulk PBMC T cells (not recorded which). The receptor was derived from a man between 18 and 29 years old in good health.

The CDR3 sequence is CASRKTGTSNYGYTF. J is TRBJ1-2 and V is TRBV12-3 or TRBV12-4; TCRdb gives TRBD1 as the D gene, but with no DNA this cannot be confirmed. The CDR3 length is 15 residues.